This TCR beta chain originates from a study of CD8+ T cells in alopecia areata. Extracted from the samples, RNA was reverse transcribed into cDNA to serve as the sequencing template. The table came from immunoSEQ multiplex PCR; TCRdb's copy has only in-frame clones and leaves some out. The sample consists of about 200,000 clones, 57% of them appearing once. CDR1 is SQVTM and CDR2 is ANQGSEA in the germline V gene. This CDR3 region has 13 residues. V shed 5 bases, J shed 4 bases, and the junction held 3 bases outside the gene matches. The clonotype was recovered from a human donor with alopecia areata. Specimen: CD4+ T cells sorted from blood, collected at week 0. The gene calls are TRBV29-1 and TRBJ1-5; the match to TRBD1 covers 9 bases. CDR3 residues: CSVMTGGNQPQHF. The CDR3 DNA is TGCAGCGTTATGACAGGGGGAAATCAGCCCCAGCATTTT.